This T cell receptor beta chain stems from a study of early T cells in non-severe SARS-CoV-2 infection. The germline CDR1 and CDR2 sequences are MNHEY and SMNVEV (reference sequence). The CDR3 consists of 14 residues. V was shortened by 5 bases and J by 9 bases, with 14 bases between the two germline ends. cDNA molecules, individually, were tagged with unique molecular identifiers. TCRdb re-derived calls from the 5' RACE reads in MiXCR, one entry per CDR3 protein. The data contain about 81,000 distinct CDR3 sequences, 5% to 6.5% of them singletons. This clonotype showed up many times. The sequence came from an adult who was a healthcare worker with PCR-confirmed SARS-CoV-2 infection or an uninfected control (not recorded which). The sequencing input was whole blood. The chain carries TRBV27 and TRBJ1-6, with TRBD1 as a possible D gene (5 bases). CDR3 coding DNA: TGTGCCAGCAGTCTTCGGGGGTTCAGTTCACCCCTCCACTTT. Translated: CASSLRGFSSPLHF.